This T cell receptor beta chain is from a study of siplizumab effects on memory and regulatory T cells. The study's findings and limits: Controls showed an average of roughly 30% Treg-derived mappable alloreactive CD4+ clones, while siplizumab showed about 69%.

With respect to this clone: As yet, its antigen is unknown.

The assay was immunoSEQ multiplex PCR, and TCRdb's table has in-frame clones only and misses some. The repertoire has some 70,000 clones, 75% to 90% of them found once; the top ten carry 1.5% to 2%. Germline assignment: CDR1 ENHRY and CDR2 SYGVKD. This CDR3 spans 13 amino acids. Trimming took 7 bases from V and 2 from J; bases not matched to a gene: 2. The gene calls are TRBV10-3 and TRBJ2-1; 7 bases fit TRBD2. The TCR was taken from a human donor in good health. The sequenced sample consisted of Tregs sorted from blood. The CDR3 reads CAIKSGTYNEQFF. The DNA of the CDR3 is TGTGCCATCAAAAGCGGGACCTACAATGAGCAGTTCTTC.